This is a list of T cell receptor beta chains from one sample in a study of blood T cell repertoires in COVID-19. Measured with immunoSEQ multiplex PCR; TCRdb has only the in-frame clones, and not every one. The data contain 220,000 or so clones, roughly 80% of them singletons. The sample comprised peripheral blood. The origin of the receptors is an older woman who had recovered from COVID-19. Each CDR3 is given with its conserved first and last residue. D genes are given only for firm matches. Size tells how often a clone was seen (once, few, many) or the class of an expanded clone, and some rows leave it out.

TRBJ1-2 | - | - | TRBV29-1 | CSAEDTYYGYTF | TGCAGCGCCGAAGACACTTACTATGGCTACACCTTC
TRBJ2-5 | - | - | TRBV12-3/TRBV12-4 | CASSSQGETQYF | TGTGCCAGCAGTTCTCAGGGGGAGACCCAGTACTTC
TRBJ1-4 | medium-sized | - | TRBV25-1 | CASSEAGSGEKLFF | TGTGCCAGCAGTGAGGCAGGGTCTGGTGAAAAACTGTTTTTT
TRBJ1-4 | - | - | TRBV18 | CASSPSGDEKLFF | TGTGCCAGCTCACCATCCGGGGATGAAAAACTGTTTTTT
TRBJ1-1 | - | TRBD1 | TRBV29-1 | CSVRQGRDTEAFF | TGCAGCGTCCGACAGGGAAGGGACACTGAAGCTTTCTTT
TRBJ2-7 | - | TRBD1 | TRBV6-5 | CASSMTGRAYEQYF | TGTGCCAGCAGCATGACAGGGCGCGCCTACGAGCAGTACTTC
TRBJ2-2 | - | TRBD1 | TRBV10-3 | CAISDATGVTGELFF | TGTGCCATCAGTGATGCCACAGGGGTCACCGGGGAGCTGTTTTTT
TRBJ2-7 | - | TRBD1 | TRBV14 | CASSRDRVYEQYF | TGTGCCAGCAGCCGGGACAGGGTTTACGAGCAGTACTTC
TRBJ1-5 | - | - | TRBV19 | CASSIVSTGGNQPQHF | TGTGCCAGTAGTATAGTCTCGACAGGAGGCAATCAGCCCCAGCATTTT
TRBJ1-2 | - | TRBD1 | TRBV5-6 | CASSVQQGADYGYTF | TGTGCCAGCAGCGTACAACAGGGGGCTGACTATGGCTACACCTTC
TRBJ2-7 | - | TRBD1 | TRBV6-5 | CASSYSRQGASEQYF | TGTGCCAGCAGTTACTCGAGGCAGGGGGCTAGCGAGCAGTACTTC
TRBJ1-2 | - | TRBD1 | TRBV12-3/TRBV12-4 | CASSRDRYYGYTF | TGTGCCAGCAGTCGGGACAGGTACTATGGCTACACCTTC
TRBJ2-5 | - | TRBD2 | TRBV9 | CASTQRGGPQETQYF | TGTGCCAGTACCCAGCGGGGGGGCCCCCAGGAGACCCAGTACTTC
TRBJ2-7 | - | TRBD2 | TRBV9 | CASSAGLAGSYEQYF | TGTGCCAGCAGCGCCGGACTAGCGGGGTCCTACGAGCAGTACTTC
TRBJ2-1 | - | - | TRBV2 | CASSPYNEQFF | TGTGCCAGCAGTCCTTACAATGAGCAGTTCTTC
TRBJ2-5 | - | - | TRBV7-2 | CASSFSGEETQYF | TGTGCCAGCAGCTTCTCGGGGGAAGAGACCCAGTACTTC
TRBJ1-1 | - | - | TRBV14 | CASSQWGLNTEAFF | TGTGCCAGCAGCCAATGGGGCCTGAACACTGAAGCTTTCTTT
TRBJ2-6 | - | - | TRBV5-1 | CASSPGGVHLNVLTF | TGCGCCAGCAGCCCCGGCGGGGTACACCTCAACGTCCTGACTTTC
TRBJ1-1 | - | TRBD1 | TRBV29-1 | CSVRGQVMKQVNTEAFF | TGCAGCGTTCGTGGACAGGTCATGAAGCAGGTGAACACTGAAGCTTTCTTT
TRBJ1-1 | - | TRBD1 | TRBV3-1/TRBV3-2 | CASSPRTGMGTEAFF | TGTGCCAGCAGCCCCAGGACAGGGATGGGCACTGAAGCTTTCTTT
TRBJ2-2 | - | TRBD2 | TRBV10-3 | CAIRDSGGDAGELFF | TGTGCCATCAGAGATAGCGGGGGGGACGCAGGGGAGCTGTTTTTT
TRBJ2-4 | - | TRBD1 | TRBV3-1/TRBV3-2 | CASSQDLGQGPNIQYF | TGTGCCAGCAGCCAAGATCTTGGACAGGGGCCTAACATTCAGTACTTC
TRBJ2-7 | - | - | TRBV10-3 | CAISEGGDYEQYF | TGTGCCATCAGTGAAGGAGGTGACTACGAGCAGTACTTC
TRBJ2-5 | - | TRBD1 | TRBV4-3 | CASSQGWTGEETQYF | TGCGCCAGCAGCCAAGGGTGGACAGGGGAAGAGACCCAGTACTTC
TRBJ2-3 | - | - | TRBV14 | CASSHLGGLRSQYF | TGTGCCAGCAGCCACTTAGGTGGACTCCGTTCGCAGTATTTT
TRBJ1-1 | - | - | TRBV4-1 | CASSQDRRMNTEAFF | TGCGCCAGCAGCCAAGATCGGCGGATGAACACTGAAGCTTTCTTT
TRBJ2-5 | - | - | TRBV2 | CASLPRGWRETQYF | TGTGCCAGCCTTCCCAGGGGATGGCGAGAGACCCAGTACTTC
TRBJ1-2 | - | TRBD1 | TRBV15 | CATSRGGTGGRYGYTF | TGTGCCACCAGCAGAGGTGGTACAGGGGGTAGGTATGGCTACACCTTC
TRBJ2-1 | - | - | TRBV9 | CASSGAGTPSYNEQFF | TGTGCCAGCAGTGGAGCAGGGACTCCCTCCTACAATGAGCAGTTCTTC
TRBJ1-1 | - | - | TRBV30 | CAWSEQMNTEAFF | TGTGCCTGGAGTGAACAGATGAACACTGAAGCTTTCTTT
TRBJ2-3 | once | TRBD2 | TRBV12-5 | CASAPLSGGGAGTQYF | TGTGCTAGTGCCCCCCTTTCGGGCGGGGGGGCAGGTACGCAGTATTTT
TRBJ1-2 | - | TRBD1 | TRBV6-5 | CASSRDSNGYTF | TGTGCCAGCAGCAGGGACAGTAATGGCTACACCTTC
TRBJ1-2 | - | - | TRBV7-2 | CASSLWGQHYGYTF | TGTGCCAGCAGCTTATGGGGACAACACTATGGCTACACCTTC
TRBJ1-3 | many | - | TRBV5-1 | CASSLGRPLGGNTIYF | TGCGCCAGCAGCTTGGGACGCCCTCTAGGAGGAAACACCATATATTTT
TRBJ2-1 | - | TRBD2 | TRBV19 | CASSMGLAGFNEQFF | TGTGCCAGTAGTATGGGGCTAGCGGGGTTCAATGAGCAGTTCTTC
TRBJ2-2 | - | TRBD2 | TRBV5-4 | CASSLEVLGGTGELFF | TGTGCCAGCAGCTTGGAGGTGCTGGGAGGGACCGGGGAGCTGTTTTTT
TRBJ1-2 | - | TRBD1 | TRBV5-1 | CASSPDRASGYTF | TGCGCCAGCAGTCCCGACAGGGCCTCTGGCTACACCTTC
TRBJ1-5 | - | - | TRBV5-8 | CASSLRRAYSNQPQHF | TGTGCCAGCAGCTTGCGGAGAGCCTATAGCAATCAGCCCCAGCATTTT
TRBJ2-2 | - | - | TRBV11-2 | CASTLRGIATGELFF | TGTGCCAGCACGCTTCGGGGGATAGCCACCGGGGAGCTGTTTTTT
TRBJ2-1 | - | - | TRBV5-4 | CASSSDSYNEQFF | TGTGCCAGCAGCTCGGACAGCTACAATGAGCAGTTCTTC
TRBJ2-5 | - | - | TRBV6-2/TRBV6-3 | CASSYSPGPKEETQYF | TGTGCCAGCAGTTACTCGCCGGGTCCCAAAGAGGAGACCCAGTACTTC
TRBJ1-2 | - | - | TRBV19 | CASSIGRGSGGYGYTF | TGTGCCAGTAGTATTGGGCGGGGGTCAGGTGGCTATGGCTACACCTTC
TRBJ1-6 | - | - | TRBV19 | CASSIARGESPLHF | TGTGCCAGTAGTATAGCGCGAGGAGAGTCACCCCTCCACTTT
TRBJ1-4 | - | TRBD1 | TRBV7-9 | CASSYTGTGGEKLFF | TGTGCCAGCAGCTATACCGGGACAGGGGGTGAAAAACTGTTTTTT
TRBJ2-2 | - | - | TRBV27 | CASSFDSATGELFF | TGTGCCAGCAGTTTCGACAGTGCCACCGGGGAGCTGTTTTTT
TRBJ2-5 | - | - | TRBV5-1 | CASSPGGTQYF | TGCGCCAGCAGCCCCGGGGGGACCCAGTACTTC
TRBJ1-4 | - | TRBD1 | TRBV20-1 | CSARGTVKLFF | TGCAGTGCTAGGGGGACAGTAAAACTGTTTTTT
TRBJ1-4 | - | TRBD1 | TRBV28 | CASSPWTGSHEKLFF | TGTGCCAGCAGCCCCTGGACAGGGAGTCACGAAAAACTGTTTTTT
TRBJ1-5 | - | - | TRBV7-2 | CASSLVGGDNQPQHF | TGTGCCAGCAGCTTAGTCGGGGGTGACAATCAGCCCCAGCATTTT
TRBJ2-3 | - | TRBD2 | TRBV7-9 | CASSRSGTSKSDTQYF | TGTGCCAGCAGCCGATCCGGGACTAGCAAGTCAGATACGCAGTATTTT
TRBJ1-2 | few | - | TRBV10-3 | CAIRVESYGYTF | TGTGCCATCAGAGTTGAGAGCTATGGCTACACCTTC
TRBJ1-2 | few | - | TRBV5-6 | CASSLVDRRRGGYTF | TGTGCCAGCAGCTTGGTGGATAGACGACGGGGTGGCTACACCTTC
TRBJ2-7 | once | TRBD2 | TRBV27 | CASSPGLAGDYEQYF | TGTGCCAGCAGTCCGGGACTAGCGGGGGACTACGAGCAGTACTTC
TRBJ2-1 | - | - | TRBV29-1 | CSVTRSGEGGEQFF | TGCAGCGTTACCCGTTCAGGGGAGGGTGGTGAGCAGTTCTTC